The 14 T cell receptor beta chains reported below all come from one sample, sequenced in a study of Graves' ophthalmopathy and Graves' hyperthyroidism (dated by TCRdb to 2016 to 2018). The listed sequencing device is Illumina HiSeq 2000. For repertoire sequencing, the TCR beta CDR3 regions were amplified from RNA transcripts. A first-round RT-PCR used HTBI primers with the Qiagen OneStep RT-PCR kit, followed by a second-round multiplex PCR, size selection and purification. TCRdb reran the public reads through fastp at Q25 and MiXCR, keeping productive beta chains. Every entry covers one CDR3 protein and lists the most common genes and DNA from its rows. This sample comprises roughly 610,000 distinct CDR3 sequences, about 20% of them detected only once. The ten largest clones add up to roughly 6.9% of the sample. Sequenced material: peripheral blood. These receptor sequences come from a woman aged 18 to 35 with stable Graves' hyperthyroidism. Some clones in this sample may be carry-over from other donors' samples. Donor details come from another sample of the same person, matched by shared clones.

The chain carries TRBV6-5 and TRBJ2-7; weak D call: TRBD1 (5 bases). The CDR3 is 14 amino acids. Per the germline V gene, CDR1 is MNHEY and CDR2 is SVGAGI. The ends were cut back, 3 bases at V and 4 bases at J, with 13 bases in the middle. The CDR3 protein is CASSYSGAGYEQYF. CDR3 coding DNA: TGTGCCAGCAGTTATAGTGGGGCCGGGTACGAGCAGTACTTC.

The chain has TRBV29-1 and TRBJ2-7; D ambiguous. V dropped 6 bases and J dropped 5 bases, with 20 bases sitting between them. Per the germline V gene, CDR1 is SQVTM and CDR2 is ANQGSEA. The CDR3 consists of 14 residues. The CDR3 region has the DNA TGCAGCGTCCTCGGATCCCCCGAGGCGGACGAGCAGTACTTC. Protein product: CSVLGSPEADEQYF.

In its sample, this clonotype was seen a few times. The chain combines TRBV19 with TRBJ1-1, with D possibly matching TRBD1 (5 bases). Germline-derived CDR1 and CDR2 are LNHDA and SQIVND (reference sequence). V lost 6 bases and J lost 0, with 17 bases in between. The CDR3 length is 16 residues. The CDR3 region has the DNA TGTGCCAGTAGGATTTTCGGAGGGGTCCTGAACACTGAAGCTTTCTTT. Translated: CASRIFGGVLNTEAFF.

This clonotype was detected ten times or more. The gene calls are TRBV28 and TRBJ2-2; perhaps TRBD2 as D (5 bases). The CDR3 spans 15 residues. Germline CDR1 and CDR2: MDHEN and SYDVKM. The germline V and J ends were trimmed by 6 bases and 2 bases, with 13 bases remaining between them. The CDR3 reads CASRRRDSNTGELFF. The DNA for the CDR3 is TGTGCCAGCAGACGCCGGGATTCCAACACCGGGGAGCTGTTTTTT.

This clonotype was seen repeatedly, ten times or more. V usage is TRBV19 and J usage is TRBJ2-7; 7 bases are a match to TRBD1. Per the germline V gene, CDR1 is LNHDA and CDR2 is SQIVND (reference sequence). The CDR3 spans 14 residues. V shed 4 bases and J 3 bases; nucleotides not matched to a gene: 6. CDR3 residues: CASSTGTVFYEQYF. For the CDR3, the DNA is TGTGCCAGTAGTACCGGGACAGTTTTCTACGAGCAGTACTTC.

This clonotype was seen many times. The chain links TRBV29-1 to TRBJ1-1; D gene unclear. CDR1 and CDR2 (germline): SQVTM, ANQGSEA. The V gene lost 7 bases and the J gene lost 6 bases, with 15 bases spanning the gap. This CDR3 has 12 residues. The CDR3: CSGTWGFSEAFF. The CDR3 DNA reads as TGCAGCGGCACGTGGGGTTTTTCTGAAGCTTTCTTT.

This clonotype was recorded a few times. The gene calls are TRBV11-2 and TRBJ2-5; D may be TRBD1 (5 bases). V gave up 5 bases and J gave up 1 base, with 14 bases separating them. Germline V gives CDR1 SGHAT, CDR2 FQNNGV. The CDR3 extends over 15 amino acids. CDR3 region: CASSLTRTLQETQYF. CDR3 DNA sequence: TGTGCCAGCAGCCTAACCCGGACACTCCAAGAGACCCAGTACTTC.

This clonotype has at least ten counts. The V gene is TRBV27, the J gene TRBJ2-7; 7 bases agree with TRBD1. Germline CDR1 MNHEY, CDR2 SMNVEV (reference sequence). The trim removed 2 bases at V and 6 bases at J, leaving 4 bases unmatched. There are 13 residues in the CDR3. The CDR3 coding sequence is TGTGCCAGCAGTTTACCAAACAGGGGCGAGCAGTACTTC. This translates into CASSLPNRGEQYF.

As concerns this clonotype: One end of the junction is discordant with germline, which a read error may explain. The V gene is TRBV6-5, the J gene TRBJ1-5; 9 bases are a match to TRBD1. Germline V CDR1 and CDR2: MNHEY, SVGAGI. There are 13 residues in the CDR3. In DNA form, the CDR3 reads TGTGCCAGCAGTTTGGGACAGGGTCAGCCCCAGCAGTTT. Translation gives CASSLGQGQPQQF.

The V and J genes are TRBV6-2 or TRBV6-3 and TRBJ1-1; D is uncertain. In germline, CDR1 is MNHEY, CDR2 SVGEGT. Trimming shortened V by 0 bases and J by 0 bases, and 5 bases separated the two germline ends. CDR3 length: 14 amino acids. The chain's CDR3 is CASSYSRLNTEAFF. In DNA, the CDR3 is TGTGCCAGCAGTTACTCGAGGCTGAACACTGAAGCTTTCTTT.

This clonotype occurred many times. This CDR3 reads CASALEGLGVITEAFF. The CDR3 region has the DNA TGTGCCAGTGCCCTCGAAGGGCTGGGGGTAATCACTGAAGCTTTCTTT. The chain couples TRBV19 to TRBJ1-1, with D possibly matching TRBD1 (5 bases). The CDR3 has 16 amino acids. V lost 8 bases, J lost 4 bases, and 23 bases lay in between. Germline CDR1 LNHDA, CDR2 SQIVND (reference sequence).

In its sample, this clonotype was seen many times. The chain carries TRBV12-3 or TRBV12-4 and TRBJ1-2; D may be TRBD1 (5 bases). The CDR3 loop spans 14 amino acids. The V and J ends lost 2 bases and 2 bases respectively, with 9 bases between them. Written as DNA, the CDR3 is TGTGCCAGCAGTTTATTCCGACAGAACTATGGCTACACCTTC. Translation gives CASSLFRQNYGYTF.

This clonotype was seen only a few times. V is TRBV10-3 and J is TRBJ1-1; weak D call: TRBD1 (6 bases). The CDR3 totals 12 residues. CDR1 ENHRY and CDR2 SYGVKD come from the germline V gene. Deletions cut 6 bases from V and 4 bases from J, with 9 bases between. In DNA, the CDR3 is TGTGCCATCAGCAACAGGGTCACTGAAGCTTTCTTT. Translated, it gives CAISNRVTEAFF.

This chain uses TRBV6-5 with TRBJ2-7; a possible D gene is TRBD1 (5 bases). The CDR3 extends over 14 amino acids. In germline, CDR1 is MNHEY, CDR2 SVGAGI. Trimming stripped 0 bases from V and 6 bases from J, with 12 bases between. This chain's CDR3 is CASSYSIWGCEQYF. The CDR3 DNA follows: TGTGCCAGCAGTTACTCGATATGGGGCTGCGAGCAGTACTTC.